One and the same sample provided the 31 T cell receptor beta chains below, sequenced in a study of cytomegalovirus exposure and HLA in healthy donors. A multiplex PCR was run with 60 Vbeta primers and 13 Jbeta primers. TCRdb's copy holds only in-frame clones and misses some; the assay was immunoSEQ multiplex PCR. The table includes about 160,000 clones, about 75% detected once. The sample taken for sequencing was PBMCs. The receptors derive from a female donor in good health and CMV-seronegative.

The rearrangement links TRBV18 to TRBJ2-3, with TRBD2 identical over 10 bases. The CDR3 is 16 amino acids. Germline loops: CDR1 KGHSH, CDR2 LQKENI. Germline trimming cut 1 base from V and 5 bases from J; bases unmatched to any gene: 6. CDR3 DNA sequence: TGTGCCAGCTCACCACGTAGCGGGGGGAGTCGAGATACGCAGTATTTT. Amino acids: CASSPRSGGSRDTQYF.

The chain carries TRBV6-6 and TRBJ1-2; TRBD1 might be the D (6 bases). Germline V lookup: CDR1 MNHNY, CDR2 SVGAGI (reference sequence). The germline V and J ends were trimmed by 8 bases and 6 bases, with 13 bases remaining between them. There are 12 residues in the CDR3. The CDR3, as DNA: TGTGCCAGCCTGCGGACAGAGAATGGCTACACCTTC. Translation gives CASLRTENGYTF.

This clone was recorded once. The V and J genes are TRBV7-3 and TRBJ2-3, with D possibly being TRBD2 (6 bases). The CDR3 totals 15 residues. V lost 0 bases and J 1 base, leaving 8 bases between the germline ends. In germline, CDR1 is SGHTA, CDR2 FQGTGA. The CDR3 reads CASSLTGGGTDTQYF. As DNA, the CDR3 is TGTGCCAGCAGCTTAACCGGGGGTGGCACAGATACGCAGTATTTT.

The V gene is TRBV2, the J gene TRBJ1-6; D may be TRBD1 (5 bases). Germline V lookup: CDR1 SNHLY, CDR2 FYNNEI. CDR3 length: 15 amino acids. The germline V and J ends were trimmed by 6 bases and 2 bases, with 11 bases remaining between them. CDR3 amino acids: CASSPGGPYNSPLHF. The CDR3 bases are TGTGCCAGCAGCCCGGGGGGACCCTATAATTCACCCCTCCACTTT.

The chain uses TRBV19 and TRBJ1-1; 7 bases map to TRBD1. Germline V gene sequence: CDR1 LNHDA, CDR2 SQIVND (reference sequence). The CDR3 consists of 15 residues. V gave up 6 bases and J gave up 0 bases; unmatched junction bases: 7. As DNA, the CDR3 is TGTGCCAGTAGGGGGGACAGCCTTATGAACACTGAAGCTTTCTTT. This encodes CASRGDSLMNTEAFF.

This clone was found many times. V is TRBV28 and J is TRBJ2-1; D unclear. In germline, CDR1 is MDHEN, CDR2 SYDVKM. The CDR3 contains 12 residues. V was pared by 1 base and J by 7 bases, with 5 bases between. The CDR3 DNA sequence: TGTGCCAGCAGTTTATTGGCAAATGAGCAGTTCTTC. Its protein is CASSLLANEQFF. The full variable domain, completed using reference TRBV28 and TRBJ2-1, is DVKVTQSSRYLVKRTGEKVFLECVQDMDHENMFWYRQDPGLGLRLIYFSYDVKMKEKGDIPEGYSVSREKKERFSLILESASTNQTSMYLCASSLLANEQFFGPGTRLTVL.

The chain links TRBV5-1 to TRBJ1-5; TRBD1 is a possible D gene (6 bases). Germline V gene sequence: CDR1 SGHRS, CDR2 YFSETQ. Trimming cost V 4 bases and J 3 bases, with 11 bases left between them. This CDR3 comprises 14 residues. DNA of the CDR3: TGCGCCAGCAGCCCCGGGACACTCAATCAGCCCCAGCATTTT. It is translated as CASSPGTLNQPQHF.

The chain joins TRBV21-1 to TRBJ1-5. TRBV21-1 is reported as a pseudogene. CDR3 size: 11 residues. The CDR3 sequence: CASTRDQPQHF. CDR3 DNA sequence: TGTGCCAGCACCCGAGATCAGCCCCAGCATTTT.

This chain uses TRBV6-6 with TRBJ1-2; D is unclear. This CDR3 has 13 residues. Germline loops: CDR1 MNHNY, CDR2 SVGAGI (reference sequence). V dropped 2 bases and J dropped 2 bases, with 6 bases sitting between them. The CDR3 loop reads CASSYGENYGYTF. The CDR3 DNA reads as TGTGCCAGCAGTTACGGAGAAAACTATGGCTACACCTTC.

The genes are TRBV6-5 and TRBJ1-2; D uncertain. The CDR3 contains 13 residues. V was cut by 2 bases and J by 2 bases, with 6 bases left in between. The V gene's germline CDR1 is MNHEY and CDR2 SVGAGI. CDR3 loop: CASSYAENYGYTF. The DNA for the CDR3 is TGTGCCAGCAGTTACGCAGAAAACTATGGCTACACCTTC.

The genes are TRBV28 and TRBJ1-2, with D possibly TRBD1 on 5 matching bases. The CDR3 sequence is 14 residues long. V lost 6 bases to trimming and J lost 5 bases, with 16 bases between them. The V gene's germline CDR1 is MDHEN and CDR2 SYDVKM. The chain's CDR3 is CASRGGMESYGYTF. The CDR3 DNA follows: TGTGCCAGCAGGGGGGGAATGGAGTCTTATGGCTACACCTTC.

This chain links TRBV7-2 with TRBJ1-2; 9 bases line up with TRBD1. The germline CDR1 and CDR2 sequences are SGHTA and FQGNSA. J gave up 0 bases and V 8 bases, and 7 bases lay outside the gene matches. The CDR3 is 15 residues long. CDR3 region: CASRYRQGANYGYTF. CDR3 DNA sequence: TGTGCCAGCCGGTACCGACAGGGGGCTAACTATGGCTACACCTTC.

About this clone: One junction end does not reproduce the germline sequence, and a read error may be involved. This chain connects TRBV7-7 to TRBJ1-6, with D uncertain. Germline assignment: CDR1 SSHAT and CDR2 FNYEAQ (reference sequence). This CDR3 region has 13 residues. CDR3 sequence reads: CASSPGLNSPLHF. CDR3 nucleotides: TGTGCTAGCAGCCCTGGACTGAATTCACCCCTCCACTTT.

DNA of the CDR3: TGTGCCAGCAGCCTCAGGGGGGCTGGGGCCAACGTCCTGACTTTC. Protein product: CASSLRGAGANVLTF. The J gene is TRBJ2-6, the V gene TRBV6-5; possible D gene TRBD1, 7 bases. Germline CDR1 is MNHEY and CDR2 is SVGAGI. CDR3 length: 15 amino acids. Trimming left V 6 bases short and J 2 bases short, with 11 bases between.

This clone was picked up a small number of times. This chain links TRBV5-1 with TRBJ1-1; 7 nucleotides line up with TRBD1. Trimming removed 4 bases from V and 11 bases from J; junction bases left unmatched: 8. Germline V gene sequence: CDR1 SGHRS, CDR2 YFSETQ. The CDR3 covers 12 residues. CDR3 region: CASSPGGTEAFF. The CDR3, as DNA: TGCGCCAGCAGCCCTGGTGGGACAGAGGCTTTCTTT. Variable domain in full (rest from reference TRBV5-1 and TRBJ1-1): KAGVTQTPRYLIKTRGQQVTLSCSPISGHRSVSWYQQTPGQGLQFLFEYFSETQRNKGNFPGRFSGRQFSNSRSEMNVSTLELGDSALYLCASSPGGTEAFFGQGTRLTVV.

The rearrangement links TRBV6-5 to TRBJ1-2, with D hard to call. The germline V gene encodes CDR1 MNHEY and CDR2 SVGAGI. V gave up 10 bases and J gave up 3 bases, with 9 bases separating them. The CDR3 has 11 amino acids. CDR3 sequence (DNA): TGTGCCACCGGGGAGGACTATGGCTACACCTTC. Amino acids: CATGEDYGYTF.

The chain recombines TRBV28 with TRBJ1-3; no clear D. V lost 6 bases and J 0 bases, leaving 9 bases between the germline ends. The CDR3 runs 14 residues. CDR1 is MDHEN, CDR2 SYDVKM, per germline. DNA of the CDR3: TGTGCCAGCAGGACACAGATCTCTGGAAACACCATATATTTT. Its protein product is CASRTQISGNTIYF.

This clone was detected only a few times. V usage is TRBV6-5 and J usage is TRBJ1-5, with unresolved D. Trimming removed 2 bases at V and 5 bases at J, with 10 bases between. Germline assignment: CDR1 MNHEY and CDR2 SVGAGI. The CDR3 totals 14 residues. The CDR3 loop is CASSYGADYQPQHF. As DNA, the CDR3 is TGTGCCAGCAGTTACGGTGCGGATTATCAGCCCCAGCATTTT.

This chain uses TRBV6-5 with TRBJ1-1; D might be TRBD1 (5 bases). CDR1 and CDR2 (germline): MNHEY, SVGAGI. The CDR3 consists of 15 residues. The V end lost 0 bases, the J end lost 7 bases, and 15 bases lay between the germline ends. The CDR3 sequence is CASSYSPRQTDEAFF. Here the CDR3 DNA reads TGTGCCAGCAGTTACTCGCCCCGACAGACCGATGAAGCTTTCTTT.

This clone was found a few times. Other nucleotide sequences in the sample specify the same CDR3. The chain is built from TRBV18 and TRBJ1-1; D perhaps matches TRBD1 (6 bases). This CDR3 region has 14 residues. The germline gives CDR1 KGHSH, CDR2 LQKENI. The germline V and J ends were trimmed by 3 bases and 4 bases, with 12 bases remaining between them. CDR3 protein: CASSPRGGGTEAFF. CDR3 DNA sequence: TGTGCCAGCTCACCCCGTGGGGGCGGCACTGAAGCTTTCTTT.

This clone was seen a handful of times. CDR3 residues: CASSGGQGGITDTQYF. The DNA for the CDR3 is TGTGCCAGCAGCGGGGGACAGGGGGGGATAACAGATACGCAGTATTTT. The genes are TRBV9 and TRBJ2-3, with 11 bases aligning to TRBD1. This CDR3 has 16 amino acids. Germline CDR1 reads SGDLS; CDR2 reads YYNGEE. V dropped 3 bases and J dropped 3; count of bases not matched to a gene: 6. The variable domain in full, with the rest retrieved from reference TRBV9 and TRBJ2-3, is DSGVTQTPKHLITATGQRVTLRCSPRSGDLSVYWYQQSLDQGLQFLIQYYNGEERAKGNILERFSAQQFPDLHSELNLSSLELGDSALYFCASSGGQGGITDTQYFGPGTRLTVL.

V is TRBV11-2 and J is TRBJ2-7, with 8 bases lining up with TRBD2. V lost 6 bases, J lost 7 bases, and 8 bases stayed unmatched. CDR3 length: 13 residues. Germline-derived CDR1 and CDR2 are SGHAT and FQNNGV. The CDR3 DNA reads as TGTGCCAGCAGTTTAACGGGGGGGACAGAGCAGTACTTC. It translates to CASSLTGGTEQYF.

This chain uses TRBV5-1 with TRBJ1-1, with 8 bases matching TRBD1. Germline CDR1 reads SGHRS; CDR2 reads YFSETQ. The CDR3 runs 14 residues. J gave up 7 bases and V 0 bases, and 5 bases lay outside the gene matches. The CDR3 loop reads CASSLGQGAGEAFF. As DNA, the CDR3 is TGCGCCAGCAGCTTGGGGCAGGGGGCCGGTGAAGCTTTCTTT.

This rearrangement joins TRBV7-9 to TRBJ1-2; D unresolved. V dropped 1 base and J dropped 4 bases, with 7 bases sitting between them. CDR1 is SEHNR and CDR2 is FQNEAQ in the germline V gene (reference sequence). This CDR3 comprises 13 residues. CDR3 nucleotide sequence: TGTGCCAGCAGCTTAGGCGACACCTATGGCTACACCTTC. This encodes CASSLGDTYGYTF.

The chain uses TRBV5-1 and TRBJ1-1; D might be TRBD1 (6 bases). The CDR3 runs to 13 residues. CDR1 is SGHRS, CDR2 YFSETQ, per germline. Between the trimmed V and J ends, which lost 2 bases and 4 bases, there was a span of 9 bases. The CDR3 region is CASSFTGSTEAFF. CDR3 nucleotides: TGCGCCAGCAGCTTTACAGGGAGCACTGAAGCTTTCTTT.

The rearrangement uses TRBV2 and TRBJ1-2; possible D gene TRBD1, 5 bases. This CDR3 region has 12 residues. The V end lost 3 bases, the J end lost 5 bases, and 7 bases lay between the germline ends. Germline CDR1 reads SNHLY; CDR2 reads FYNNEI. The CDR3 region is CASSEGPYGYTF. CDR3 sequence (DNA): TGTGCCAGCAGTGAGGGGCCTTATGGCTACACCTTC.

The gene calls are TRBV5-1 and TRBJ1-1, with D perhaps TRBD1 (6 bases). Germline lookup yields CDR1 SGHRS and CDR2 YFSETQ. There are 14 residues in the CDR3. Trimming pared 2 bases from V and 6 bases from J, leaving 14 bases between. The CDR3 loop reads CASSLQGVPPEAFF. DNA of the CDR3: TGCGCCAGCAGCTTACAGGGAGTACCACCTGAAGCTTTCTTT. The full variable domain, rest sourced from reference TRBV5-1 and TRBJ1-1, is KAGVTQTPRYLIKTRGQQVTLSCSPISGHRSVSWYQQTPGQGLQFLFEYFSETQRNKGNFPGRFSGRQFSNSRSEMNVSTLELGDSALYLCASSLQGVPPEAFFGQGTRLTVV.

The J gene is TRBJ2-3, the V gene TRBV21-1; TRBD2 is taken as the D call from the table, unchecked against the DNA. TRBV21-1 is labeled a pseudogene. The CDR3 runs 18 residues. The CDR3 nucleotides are TGTGCCAGCAGCCCTACCGGGAGGCGGGGCCGATGCACAGATACGCAGTATTTT. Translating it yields CASSPTGRRGRCTDTQYF.

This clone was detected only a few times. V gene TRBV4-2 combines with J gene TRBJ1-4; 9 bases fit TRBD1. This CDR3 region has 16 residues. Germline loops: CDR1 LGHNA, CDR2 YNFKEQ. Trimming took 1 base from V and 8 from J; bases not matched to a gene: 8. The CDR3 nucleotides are TGTGCCAGCAGCCAAGGTGCCGGGACAGGGCCCGAAAAACTGTTTTTT. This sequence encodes CASSQGAGTGPEKLFF.

The chain's CDR3 is CASSLVAGGRPYNEQFF. The DNA of the CDR3 is TGTGCCAGCAGCTTAGTGGCGGGAGGACGCCCCTACAATGAGCAGTTCTTC. This chain links TRBV7-6 with TRBJ2-1; 8 bases map to TRBD2. Trimming cost V 1 base and J 2 bases; bases outside gene matches: 7. The CDR3 totals 17 residues. Germline values: CDR1 SGHVS, CDR2 FNYEAQ.

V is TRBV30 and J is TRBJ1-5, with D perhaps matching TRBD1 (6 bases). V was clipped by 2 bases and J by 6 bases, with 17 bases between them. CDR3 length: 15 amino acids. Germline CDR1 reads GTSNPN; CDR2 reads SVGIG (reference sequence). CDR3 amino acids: CAWSPLRGAGQPQHF. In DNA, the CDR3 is TGTGCCTGGAGTCCACTACGGGGGGCGGGTCAGCCCCAGCATTTT. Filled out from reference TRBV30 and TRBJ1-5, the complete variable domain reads SQTIHQWPATLVQPVGSPLSLECTVEGTSNPNLYWYRQAAGRGLQLLFYSVGIGQISSEVPQNLSASRPQDRQFILSSKKLLLSDSGFYLCAWSPLRGAGQPQHFGDGTRLSIL.